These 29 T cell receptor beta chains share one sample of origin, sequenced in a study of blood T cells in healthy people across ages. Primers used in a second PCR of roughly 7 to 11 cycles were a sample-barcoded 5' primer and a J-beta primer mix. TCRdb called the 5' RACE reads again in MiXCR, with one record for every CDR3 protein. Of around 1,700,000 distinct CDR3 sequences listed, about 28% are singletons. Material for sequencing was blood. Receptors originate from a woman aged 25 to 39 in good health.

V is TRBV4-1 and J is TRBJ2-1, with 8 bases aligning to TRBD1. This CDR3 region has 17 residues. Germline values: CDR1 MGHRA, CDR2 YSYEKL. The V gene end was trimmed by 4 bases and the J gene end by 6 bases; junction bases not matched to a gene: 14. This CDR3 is CASSPLGGSTGGNEQFF. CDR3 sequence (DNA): TGCGCCAGCAGCCCACTAGGTGGGAGTACAGGGGGCAATGAGCAGTTCTTC.

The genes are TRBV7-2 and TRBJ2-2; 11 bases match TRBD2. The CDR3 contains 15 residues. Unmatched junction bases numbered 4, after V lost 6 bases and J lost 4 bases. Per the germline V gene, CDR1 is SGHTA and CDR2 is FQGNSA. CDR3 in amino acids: CASRLAGAATGELFF. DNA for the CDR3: TGTGCCAGCAGACTAGCGGGAGCGGCCACCGGGGAGCTGTTTTTT.

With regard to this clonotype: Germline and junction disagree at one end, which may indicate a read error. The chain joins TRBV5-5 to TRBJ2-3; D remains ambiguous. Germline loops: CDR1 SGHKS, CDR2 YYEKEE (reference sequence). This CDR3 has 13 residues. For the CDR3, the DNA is TGTGCCAACAGCTTGGCTGTGGAAGATACGCAGTATTTT. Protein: CANSLAVEDTQYF.

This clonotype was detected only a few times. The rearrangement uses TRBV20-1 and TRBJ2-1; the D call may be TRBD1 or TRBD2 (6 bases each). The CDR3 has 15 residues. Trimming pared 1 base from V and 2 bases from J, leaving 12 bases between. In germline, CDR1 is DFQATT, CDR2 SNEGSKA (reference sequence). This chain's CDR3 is CSARGRGATYNEQFF. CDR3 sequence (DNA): TGCAGTGCTAGAGGGAGGGGGGCCACCTACAATGAGCAGTTCTTC.

CDR3: CASQGGGGTDTQYF. CDR3 nucleotides: TGCGCCAGCCAGGGGGGAGGTGGAACAGATACGCAGTATTTT. J is TRBJ2-3 and V is TRBV5-1; TRBD1 might be the D (7 bases). This CDR3 has 14 residues. Germline V gene lookup returns CDR1 SGHRS and CDR2 YFSETQ. V lost 7 bases to trimming and J lost 3 bases, with 15 bases between them.

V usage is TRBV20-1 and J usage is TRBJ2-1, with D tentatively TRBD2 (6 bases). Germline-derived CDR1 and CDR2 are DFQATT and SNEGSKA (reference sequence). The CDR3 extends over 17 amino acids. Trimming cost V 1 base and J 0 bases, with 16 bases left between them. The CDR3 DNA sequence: TGCAGTGCTAGAGTTAGCGGACGATCGAGCTCCTACAATGAGCAGTTCTTC. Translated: CSARVSGRSSSYNEQFF.

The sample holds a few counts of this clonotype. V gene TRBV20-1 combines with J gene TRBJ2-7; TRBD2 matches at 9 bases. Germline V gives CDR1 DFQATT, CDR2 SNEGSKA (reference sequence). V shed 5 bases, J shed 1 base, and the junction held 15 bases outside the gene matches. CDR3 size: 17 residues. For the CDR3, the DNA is TGCAGTGCTCCCGGGACAGATCACCTAGCGGGGTCCTACGAGCAGTACTTC. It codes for CSAPGTDHLAGSYEQYF.

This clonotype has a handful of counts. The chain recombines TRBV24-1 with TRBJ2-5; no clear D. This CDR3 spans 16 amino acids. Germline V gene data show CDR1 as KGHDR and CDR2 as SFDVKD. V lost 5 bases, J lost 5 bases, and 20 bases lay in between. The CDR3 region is CATSARGEGFRETQYF. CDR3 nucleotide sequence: TGTGCCACCAGTGCCCGAGGTGAAGGTTTCCGGGAGACCCAGTACTTC.

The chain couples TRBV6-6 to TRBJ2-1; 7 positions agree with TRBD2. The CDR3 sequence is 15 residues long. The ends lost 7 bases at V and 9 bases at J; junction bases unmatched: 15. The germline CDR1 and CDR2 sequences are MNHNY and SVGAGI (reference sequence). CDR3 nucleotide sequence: TGTGCCAGCAAAGCTCTTTGGGGAACGGGGGGTGAGCAGTTCTTC. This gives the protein CASKALWGTGGEQFF.

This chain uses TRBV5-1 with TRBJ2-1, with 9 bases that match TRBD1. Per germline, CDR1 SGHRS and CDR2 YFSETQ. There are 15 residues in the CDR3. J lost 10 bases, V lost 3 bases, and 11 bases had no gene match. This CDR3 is CASSWTGEGNYEQFF. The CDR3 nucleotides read TGCGCCAGCAGCTGGACAGGGGAGGGCAACTACGAGCAGTTCTTC.

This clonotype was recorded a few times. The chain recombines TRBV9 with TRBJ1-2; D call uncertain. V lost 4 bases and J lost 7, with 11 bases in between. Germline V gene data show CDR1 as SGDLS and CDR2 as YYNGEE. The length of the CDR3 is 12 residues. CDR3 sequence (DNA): TGTGCCAGCAGCAACGAGTGGTCTGGCTACACCTTC. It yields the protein CASSNEWSGYTF.

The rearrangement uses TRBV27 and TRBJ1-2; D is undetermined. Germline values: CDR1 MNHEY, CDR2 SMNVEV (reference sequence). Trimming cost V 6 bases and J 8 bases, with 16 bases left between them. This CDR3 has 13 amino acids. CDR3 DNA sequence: TGTGCCAGCAGCCCCCAGTTGGGGTTAGGCTACACCTTC. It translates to CASSPQLGLGYTF.

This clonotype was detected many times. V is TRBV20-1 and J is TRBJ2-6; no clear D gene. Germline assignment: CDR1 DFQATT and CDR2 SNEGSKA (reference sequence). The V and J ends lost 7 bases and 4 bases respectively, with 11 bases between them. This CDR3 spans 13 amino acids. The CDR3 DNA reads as TGCAGTGGAGTGGTGCTGGGGGCCAACGTCCTGACTTTC. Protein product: CSGVVLGANVLTF.

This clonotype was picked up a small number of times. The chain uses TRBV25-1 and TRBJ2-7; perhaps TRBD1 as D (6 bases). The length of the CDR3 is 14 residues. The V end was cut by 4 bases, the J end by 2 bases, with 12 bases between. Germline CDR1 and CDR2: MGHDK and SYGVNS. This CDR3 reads CASSGGLSAYEQYF. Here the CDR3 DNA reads TGTGCCAGCAGTGGGGGGCTTAGCGCCTACGAGCAGTACTTC.

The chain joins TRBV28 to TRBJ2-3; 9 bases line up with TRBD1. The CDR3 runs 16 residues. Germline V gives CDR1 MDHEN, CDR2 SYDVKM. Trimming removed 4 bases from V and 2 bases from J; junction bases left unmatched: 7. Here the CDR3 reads CASSSPGTGFTDTQYF. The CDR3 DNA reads TGTGCCAGCAGTTCCCCCGGGACAGGGTTCACAGATACGCAGTATTTT.

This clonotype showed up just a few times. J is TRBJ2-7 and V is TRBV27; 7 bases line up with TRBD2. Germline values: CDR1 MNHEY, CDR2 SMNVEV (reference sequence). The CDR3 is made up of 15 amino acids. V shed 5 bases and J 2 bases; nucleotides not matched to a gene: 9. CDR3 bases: TGTGCCAGCAGTCGGGGGGTAGGCGGGGCCTACGAGCAGTACTTC. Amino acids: CASSRGVGGAYEQYF.

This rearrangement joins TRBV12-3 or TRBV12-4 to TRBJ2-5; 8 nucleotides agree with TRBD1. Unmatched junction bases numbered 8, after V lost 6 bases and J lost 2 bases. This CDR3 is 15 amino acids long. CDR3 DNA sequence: TGTGCCAGCAGGAGATCCGGGACAGGACAAGAGACCCAGTACTTC. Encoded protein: CASRRSGTGQETQYF.

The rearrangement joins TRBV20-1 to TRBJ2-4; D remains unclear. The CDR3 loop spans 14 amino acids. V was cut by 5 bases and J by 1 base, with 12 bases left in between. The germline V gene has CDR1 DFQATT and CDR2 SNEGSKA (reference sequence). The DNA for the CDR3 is TGCAGTGCTCGTGACGTCGGGGCCAAAAACATTCAGTACTTC. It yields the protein CSARDVGAKNIQYF.

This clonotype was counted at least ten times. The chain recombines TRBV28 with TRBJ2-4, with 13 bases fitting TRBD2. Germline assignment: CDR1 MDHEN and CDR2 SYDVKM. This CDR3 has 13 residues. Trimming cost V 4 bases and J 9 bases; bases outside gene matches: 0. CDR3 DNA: TGTGCCAGCAGTTGGACTAGCGGGGGCATTCAGTACTTC. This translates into CASSWTSGGIQYF.

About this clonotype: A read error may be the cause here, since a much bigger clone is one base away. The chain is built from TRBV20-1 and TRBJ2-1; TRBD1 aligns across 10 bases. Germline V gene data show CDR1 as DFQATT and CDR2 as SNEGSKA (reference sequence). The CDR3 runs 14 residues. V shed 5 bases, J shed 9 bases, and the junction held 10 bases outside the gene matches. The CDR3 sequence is CSAGPGTGEIEQFF. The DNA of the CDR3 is TGCAGTGCTGGACCCGGGACAGGGGAAATTGAGCAGTTCTTC.

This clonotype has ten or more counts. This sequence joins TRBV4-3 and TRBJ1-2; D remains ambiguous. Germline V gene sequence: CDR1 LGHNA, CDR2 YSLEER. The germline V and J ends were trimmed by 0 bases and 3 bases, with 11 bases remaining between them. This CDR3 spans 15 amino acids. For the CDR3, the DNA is TGCGCCAGCAGCCAAGAGGCCGACACTGACTATGGCTACACCTTC. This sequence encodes CASSQEADTDYGYTF.

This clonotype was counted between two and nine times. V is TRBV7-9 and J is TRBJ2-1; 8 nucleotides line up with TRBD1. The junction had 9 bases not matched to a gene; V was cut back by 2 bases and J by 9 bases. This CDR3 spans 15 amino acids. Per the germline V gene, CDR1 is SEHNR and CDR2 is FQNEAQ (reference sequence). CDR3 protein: CASSLWTGNKGEQFF. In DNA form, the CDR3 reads TGTGCCAGCAGCTTATGGACAGGGAATAAGGGTGAGCAGTTCTTC.

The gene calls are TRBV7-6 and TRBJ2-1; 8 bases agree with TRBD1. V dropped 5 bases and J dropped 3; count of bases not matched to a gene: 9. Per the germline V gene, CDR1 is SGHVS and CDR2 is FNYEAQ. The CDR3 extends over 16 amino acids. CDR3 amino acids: CASSAPGQEYYNEQFF. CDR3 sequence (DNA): TGTGCCAGCAGCGCGCCGGGACAGGAGTACTACAATGAGCAGTTCTTC.

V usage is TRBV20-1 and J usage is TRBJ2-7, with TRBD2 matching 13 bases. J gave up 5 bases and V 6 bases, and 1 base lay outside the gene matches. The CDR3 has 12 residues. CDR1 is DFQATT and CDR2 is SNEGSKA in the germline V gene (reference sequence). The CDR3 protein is CSAGLAGDEQYF. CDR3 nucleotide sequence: TGCAGTGCAGGACTAGCGGGGGACGAGCAGTACTTC.

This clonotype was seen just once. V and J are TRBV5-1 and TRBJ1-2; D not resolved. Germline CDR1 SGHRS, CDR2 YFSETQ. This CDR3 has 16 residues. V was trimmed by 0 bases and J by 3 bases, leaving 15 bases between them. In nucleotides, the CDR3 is TGCGCCAGCAGCTTGGGGGCGGCCTCCCCGGACTATGGCTACACCTTC. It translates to CASSLGAASPDYGYTF.

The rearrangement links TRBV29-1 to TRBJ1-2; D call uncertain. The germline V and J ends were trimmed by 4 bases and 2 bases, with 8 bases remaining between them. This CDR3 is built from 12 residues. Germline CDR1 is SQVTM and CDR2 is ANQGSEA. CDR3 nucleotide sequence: TGCAGCGTTGTATTTAGCAACTATGGCTACACCTTC. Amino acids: CSVVFSNYGYTF.

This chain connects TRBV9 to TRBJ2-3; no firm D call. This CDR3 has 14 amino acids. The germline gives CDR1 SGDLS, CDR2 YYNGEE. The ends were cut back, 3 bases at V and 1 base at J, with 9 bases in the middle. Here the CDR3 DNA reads TGTGCCAGCAGCGAGTATGACGGCACAGATACGCAGTATTTT. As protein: CASSEYDGTDTQYF.

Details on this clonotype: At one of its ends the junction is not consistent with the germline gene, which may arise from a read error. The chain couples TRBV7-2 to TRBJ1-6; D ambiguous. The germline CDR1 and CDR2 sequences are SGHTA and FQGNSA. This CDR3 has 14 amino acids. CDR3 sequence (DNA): TGTGCCAGCAGTCAGCGCTCCTATAATTCACCCCCCCACTTT. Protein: CASSQRSYNSPPHF. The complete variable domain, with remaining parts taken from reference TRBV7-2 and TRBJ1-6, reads GAGVSQSPSNKVTEKGKDVELRCDPISGHTALYWYRQSLGQGLEFLIYFQGNSAPDKSGLPSDRFSAERTGGSVSTLTIQRTQQEDSAVYLCASSQRSYNSPPHFGNGTRLTVT.

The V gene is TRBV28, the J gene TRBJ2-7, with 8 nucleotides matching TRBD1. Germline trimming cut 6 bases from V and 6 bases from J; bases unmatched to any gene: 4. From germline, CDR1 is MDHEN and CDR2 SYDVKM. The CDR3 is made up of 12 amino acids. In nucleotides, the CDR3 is TGTGCCAGCAGAACAGGGGGAAGCGAGCAGTACTTC. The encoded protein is CASRTGGSEQYF.